The clone carrying this T cell receptor beta chain was picked up many times. The antigen is undetermined. Specified time point: persistent/refractory GD, antithyroid drugs over 5 years with positive TRAb. From RNA extracted from PBMCs, the TCR library was made. The ends were cut back, 5 bases at V and 3 bases at J, with 11 bases in the middle. Germline V gene lookup returns CDR1 SGHTA and CDR2 FQGNSA. This CDR3 has 13 amino acids. The data derive from a study of regulatory T cells in long-lasting Graves disease. Findings and caveats of the study: Persistent disease preferred TRBV28, TRBJ1-2 and TRBJ2-5.

Arm-PCR of CDR3 regions with iRepertoire HTBI primers generated TCR beta libraries. MiXCR, run by TCRdb on the multiplex PCR reads, gives a single entry per CDR3 protein. Of roughly 400,000 distinct CDR3 sequences listed, roughly a fifth are singletons. The sequencing used peripheral blood mononuclear cells (PBMCs), collected when the disease was refractory, from a patient treated with antithyroid drugs. This chain uses TRBV7-2 with TRBJ2-7, with a tentative D call TRBD1 (5 bases). The receptor's source is a female donor with Graves disease. The DNA for the CDR3 is TGTGCCAGCAGCGTACAGGACCTCTACGAGCAGTACTTC. This encodes CASSVQDLYEQYF. Looking up the rest from reference TRBV7-2 and TRBJ2-7 gives the full variable domain: GAGVSQSPSNKVTEKGKDVELRCDPISGHTALYWYRQSLGQGLEFLIYFQGNSAPDKSGLPSDRFSAERTGGSVSTLTIQRTQQEDSAVYLCASSVQDLYEQYFGPGTRLTVT.